The T cell receptor beta chain described here comes from a study of Tregs in tolerant kidney transplant recipients. The nonmyeloablative bone marrow transplants came from related graft donors, with transient mixed chimerism. Thawed PBMCs were FACS-sorted into unstimulated CD4+CD25+CD127- regulatory T cells, CD4+CD25- non-regulatory cells, CD4 and CD8 cells. Some clones are missing from TCRdb's copy, which holds only in-frame ones; the method was immunoSEQ multiplex PCR. Altogether 80,000 or so clones are present, about 91% being singletons, with the ten largest covering 1.5% to 2%. General observations from the study: Tregs expanded with activated donor B cells seemed most donor-specific. Validation in larger populations is needed because few patients were studied.

Germline lookup yields CDR1 LNHNV and CDR2 YYDKDF (reference sequence). Unmatched junction bases numbered 6, after V lost 0 bases and J lost 10 bases. This CDR3 has 14 residues. A note on this clone: The antigen remains undetermined.

This material consisted of CD4+ T cells from blood (PBMCs), taken 24 months after the transplant. This receptor was obtained from a human patient who received a combined kidney and bone marrow transplant. Some T cells could come from the graft donor. The V and J genes are TRBV15 and TRBJ2-3; TRBD2 matches 8 bases. This CDR3 reads CATSRDEGLVPQYF. CDR3 DNA: TGTGCCACCAGCAGAGATGAGGGACTAGTTCCGCAGTATTTT. Filled out from reference TRBV15 and TRBJ2-3, the complete variable domain reads DAMVIQNPRYQVTQFGKPVTLSCSQTLNHNVMYWYQQKSSQAPKLLFHYYDKDFNNEADTPDNFQSRRPNTSFCFLDIRSPGLGDTAMYLCATSRDEGLVPQYFGPGTRLTVL.